Listed below are T cell receptor beta chains from one sample, sequenced in a study of CXCR3-negative and CXCR3-positive naive CD8 T cells. After re-calling the 5' RACE reads, TCRdb lists one entry per CDR3 protein, DNA absent. There are tens of thousands of distinct CDR3 sequences in the sample, with 14% held by the top ten. The material sequenced was memory CD8+ T cells from blood. Receptors originate from a human donor in good health. Some clones in this sample may be carry-over from other donors' samples. The CDR3 runs from the conserved cysteine through the conserved F or W. Each record gives: J gene, CDR3 length, V gene, CDR3 protein.

J: TRBJ1-2; length: 13; V: TRBV28; CDR3: CASSLTETYGYTF
J: TRBJ2-1; length: 17; V: TRBV12-2; CDR3: CASRLGTSGGIHNEQFF
J: TRBJ2-7; length: 17; V: TRBV12-3/TRBV12-4; CDR3: CASSLGGGQGDPYEQYF
J: TRBJ1-1; length: 15; V: TRBV29-1; CDR3: CSVEGVGGENTEAFF
J: TRBJ1-1; length: 12; V: TRBV29-1; CDR3: CSGTITDTEAFF
J: TRBJ2-7; length: 14; V: TRBV11-2; CDR3: CASSLDTGSDEQYF
J: TRBJ2-7; length: 15; V: TRBV7-2; CDR3: CASSNGTSGVVEQYF
J: TRBJ1-2; length: 13; V: TRBV11-1; CDR3: CASSLGTQNGYTF
J: TRBJ2-1; length: 13; V: TRBV29-1; CDR3: CSVEQGYSNEQFF
J: TRBJ2-3; length: 19; V: TRBV3-1; CDR3: CASSPPLAGPTRYTDTQYF
J: TRBJ2-2; length: 15; V: TRBV28; CDR3: CASSLSGQYTGELFF
J: TRBJ2-7; length: 13; V: TRBV12-3/TRBV12-4; CDR3: CASSYDRVYEQYF
J: TRBJ1-3; length: 12; V: TRBV12-3/TRBV12-4; CDR3: CASSLVGNTIYF
J: TRBJ1-1; length: 15; V: TRBV4-3; CDR3: CASSQEMGGPTEAFF
J: TRBJ2-1; length: 14; V: TRBV6-2/TRBV6-3; CDR3: CASSYGFATSGEFF
J: TRBJ2-4; length: 12; V: TRBV15; CDR3: CATSRDSGVQYF
J: TRBJ2-3; length: 15; V: TRBV20-1; CDR3: CSASLRGLSTDTQYF
J: TRBJ2-1; length: 15; V: TRBV5-1; CDR3: CASSSPGGPKDEQFF
J: TRBJ2-5; length: 15; V: TRBV25-1; CDR3: CASSEGTVLLETQYF
J: TRBJ2-1; length: 14; V: TRBV6-4; CDR3: CASSFSGDNNEQFF
J: TRBJ2-5; length: 15; V: TRBV12-3/TRBV12-4; CDR3: CASSHAGQGQETQYF
J: TRBJ2-1; length: 15; V: TRBV12-3/TRBV12-4; CDR3: CASSLRGDNYNEQFF
J: TRBJ2-3; length: 16; V: TRBV2; CDR3: CASAGDRDRGTDTQYF
J: TRBJ2-2; length: 14; V: TRBV6-1; CDR3: CASSGQGHTGELFF
J: TRBJ2-2; length: 12; V: TRBV7-2; CDR3: CASTPFVGKLFF
J: TRBJ1-2; length: 19; V: TRBV10-2; CDR3: CASRSHDGQGAYGTYGYTF
J: TRBJ2-2; length: 15; V: TRBV20-1; CDR3: CSARAPGLETGELFF
J: TRBJ2-1; length: 16; V: TRBV4-2; CDR3: CASSQERASGALEQFF
J: TRBJ2-3; length: 14; V: TRBV12-3/TRBV12-4; CDR3: CASRTSEGTDTQYF
J: TRBJ2-3; length: 17; V: TRBV7-2; CDR3: CASSTPLAGGDTDTQYF
J: TRBJ2-7; length: 12; V: TRBV29-1; CDR3: CSAVNGAGEQYF
J: TRBJ2-1; length: 16; V: TRBV12-3/TRBV12-4; CDR3: CASSPGSGVVYNEQFF